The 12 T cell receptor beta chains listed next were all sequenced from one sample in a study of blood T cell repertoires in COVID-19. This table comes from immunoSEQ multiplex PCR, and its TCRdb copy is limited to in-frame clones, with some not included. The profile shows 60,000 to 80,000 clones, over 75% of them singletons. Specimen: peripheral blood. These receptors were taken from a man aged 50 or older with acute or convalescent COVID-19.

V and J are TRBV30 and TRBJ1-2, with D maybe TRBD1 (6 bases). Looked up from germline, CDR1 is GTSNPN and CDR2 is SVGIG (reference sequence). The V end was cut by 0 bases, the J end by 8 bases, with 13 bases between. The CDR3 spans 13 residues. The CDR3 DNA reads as TGTGCCTGGAGTGTAGAGGGGGGGGGAGGCTACACCTTC. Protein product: CAWSVEGGGGYTF.

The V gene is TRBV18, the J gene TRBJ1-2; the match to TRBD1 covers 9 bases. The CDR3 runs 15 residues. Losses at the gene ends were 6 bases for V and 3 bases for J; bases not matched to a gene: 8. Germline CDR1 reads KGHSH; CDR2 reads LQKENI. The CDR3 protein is CASSELTGGDYGYTF. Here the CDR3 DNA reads TGTGCCAGCTCCGAGTTAACAGGGGGCGACTATGGCTACACCTTC.

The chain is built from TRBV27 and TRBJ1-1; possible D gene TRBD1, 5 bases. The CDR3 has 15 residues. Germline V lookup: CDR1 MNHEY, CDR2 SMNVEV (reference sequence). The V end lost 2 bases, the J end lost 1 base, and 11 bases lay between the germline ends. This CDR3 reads CASSLQLGGNTEAFF. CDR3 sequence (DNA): TGTGCCAGCAGTTTACAACTGGGGGGGAACACTGAAGCTTTCTTT.

In DNA form, the CDR3 reads TGTGCCAGCAGCTTGGATTTTGGGGCGAGCTACACCTTC. It encodes CASSLDFGASYTF. The chain couples TRBV5-4 to TRBJ1-2, with D perhaps matching TRBD1 (5 bases). V was cut by 0 bases and J by 9 bases, with 12 bases left in between. This CDR3 is built from 13 residues. Germline V CDR1 and CDR2: SGHNT, YYREEE (reference sequence). Supplemented by reference TRBV5-4 and TRBJ1-2, the full variable domain reads ETGVTQSPTHLIKTRGQQVTLRCSSQSGHNTVSWYQQALGQGPQFIFQYYREEENGRGNFPPRFSGLQFPNYSSELNVNALELDDSALYLCASSLDFGASYTFGSGTRLTVV.

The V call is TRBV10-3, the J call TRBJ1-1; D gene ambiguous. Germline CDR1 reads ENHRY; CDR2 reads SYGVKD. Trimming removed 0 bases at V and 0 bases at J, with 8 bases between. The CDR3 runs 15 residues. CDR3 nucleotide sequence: TGTGCCATCAGTGAGTCCGGAGTTCTGAACACTGAAGCTTTCTTT. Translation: CAISESGVLNTEAFF.

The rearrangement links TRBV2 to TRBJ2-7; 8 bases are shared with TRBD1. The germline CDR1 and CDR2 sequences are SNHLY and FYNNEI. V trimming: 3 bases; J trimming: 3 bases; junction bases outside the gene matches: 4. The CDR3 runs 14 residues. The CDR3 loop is CASSEGTGDYEQYV. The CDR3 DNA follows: TGTGCCAGCAGTGAGGGGACAGGAGACTACGAGCAGTACGTC.

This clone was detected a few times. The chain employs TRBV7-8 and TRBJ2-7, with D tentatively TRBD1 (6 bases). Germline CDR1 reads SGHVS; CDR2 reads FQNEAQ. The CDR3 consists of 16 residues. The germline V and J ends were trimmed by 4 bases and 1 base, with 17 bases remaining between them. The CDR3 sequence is CASSSSRDTLSYEQYF. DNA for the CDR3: TGTGCCAGCAGCTCCTCCCGGGACACTCTTTCCTACGAGCAGTACTTC.

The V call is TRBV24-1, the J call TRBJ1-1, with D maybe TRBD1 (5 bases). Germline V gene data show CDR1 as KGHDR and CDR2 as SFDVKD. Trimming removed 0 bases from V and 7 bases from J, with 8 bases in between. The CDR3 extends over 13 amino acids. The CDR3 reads CATSDLWGGEAFF. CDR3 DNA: TGTGCCACCAGTGATTTGTGGGGGGGTGAAGCTTTCTTT.

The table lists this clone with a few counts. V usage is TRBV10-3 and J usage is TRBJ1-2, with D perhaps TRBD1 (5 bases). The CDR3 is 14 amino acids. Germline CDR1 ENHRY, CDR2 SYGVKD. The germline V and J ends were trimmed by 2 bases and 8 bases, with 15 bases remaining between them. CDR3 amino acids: CAISEPSGGWGYTF. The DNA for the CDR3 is TGTGCCATCAGTGAGCCGAGCGGGGGATGGGGCTACACCTTC.

The DNA of the CDR3 is TGTGCCAGCAGCTTGTACAGGGGGGACTCCTACGAGCAGTACTTC. Residues: CASSLYRGDSYEQYF. The rearrangement uses TRBV5-4 and TRBJ2-7; TRBD1 matches at 8 bases. The CDR3 sequence is 15 residues long. Per germline, CDR1 SGHNT and CDR2 YYREEE (reference sequence). Trimming at V came to 1 base and at J to 0 bases, leaving 3 bases not matched to a gene.

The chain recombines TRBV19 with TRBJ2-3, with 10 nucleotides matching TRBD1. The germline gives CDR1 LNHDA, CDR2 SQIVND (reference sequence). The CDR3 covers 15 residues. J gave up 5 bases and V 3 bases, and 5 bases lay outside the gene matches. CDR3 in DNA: TGTGCCAGTAGTATGAGACAGGGGGCGAGAGATACGCAGTATTTT. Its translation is CASSMRQGARDTQYF.

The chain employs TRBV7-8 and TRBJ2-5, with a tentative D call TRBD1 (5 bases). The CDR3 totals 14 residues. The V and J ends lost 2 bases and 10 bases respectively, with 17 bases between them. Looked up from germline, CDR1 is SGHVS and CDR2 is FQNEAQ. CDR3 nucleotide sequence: TGTGCCAGCAGCTTATCGGACATCTTCATTGGCCAGTACTTC. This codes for CASSLSDIFIGQYF. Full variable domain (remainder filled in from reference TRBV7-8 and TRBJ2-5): GAGVSQSPRYKVAKRGQDVALRCDPISGHVSLFWYQQALGQGPEFLTYFQNEAQLDKSGLPSDRFFAERPEGSVSTLKIQRTQQEDSAVYLCASSLSDIFIGQYFGPGTRLLVL.